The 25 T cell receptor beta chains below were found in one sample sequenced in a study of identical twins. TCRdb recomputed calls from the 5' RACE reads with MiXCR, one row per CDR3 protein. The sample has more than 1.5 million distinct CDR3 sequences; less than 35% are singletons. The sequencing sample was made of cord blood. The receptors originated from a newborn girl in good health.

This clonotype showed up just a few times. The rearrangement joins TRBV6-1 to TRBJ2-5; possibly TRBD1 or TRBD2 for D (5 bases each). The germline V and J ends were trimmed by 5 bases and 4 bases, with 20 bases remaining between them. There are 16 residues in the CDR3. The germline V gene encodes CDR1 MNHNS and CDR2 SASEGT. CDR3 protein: CASSLNGLGGGETQYF. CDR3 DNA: TGTGCCAGCAGTTTAAATGGACTGGGTGGGGGAGAGACCCAGTACTTC.

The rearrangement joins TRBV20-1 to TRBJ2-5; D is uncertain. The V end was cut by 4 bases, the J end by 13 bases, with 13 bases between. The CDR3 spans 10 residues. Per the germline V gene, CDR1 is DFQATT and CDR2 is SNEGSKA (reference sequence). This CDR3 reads CSANPTERYF. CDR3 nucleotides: TGCAGTGCTAACCCCACCGAGCGGTACTTC.

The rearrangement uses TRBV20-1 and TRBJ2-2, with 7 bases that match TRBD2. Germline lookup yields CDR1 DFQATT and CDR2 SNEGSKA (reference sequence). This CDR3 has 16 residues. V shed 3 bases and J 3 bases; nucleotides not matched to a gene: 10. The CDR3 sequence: CSARRGGRRDTGELFF. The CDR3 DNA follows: TGCAGTGCTAGGCGAGGCGGGAGACGGGACACCGGGGAGCTGTTTTTT.

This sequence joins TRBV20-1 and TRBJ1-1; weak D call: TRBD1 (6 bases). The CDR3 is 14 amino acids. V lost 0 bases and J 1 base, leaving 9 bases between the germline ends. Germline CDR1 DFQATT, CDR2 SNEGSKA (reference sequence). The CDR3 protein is CSAREGGQNTEAFF. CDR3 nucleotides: TGCAGTGCTAGAGAGGGGGGACAGAACACTGAAGCTTTCTTT.

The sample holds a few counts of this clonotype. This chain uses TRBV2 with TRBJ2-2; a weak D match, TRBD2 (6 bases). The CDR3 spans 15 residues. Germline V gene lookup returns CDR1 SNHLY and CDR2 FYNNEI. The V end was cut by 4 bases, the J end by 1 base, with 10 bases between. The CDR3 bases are TGTGCCAGCAGTGGAGGGCGGGAGAACACCGGGGAGCTGTTTTTT. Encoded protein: CASSGGRENTGELFF.

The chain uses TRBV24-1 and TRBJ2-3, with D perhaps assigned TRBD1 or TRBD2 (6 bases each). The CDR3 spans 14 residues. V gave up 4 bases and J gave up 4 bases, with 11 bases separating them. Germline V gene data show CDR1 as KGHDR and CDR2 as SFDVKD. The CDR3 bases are TGTGCCACCAGTGAAGGGGGGCGCGCAGATACGCAGTATTTT. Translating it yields CATSEGGRADTQYF.

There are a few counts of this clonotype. CDR3: CSARDPEHLSYEQYF. Here the CDR3 DNA reads TGCAGTGCTAGAGATCCGGAGCACCTCTCCTACGAGCAGTACTTC. J is TRBJ2-7 and V is TRBV20-1; D uncertain. Trimming left V 0 bases short and J 0 bases short, with 12 bases between. The germline gives CDR1 DFQATT, CDR2 SNEGSKA (reference sequence). The CDR3 is 15 residues long.

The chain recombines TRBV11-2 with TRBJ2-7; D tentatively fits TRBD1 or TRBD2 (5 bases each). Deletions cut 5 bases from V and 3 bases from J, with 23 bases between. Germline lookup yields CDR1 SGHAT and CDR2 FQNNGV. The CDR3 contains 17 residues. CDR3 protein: CASSPTRTGTRGYEQYF. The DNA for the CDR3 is TGTGCCAGCAGCCCCACCCGAACCGGGACGAGAGGCTACGAGCAGTACTTC.

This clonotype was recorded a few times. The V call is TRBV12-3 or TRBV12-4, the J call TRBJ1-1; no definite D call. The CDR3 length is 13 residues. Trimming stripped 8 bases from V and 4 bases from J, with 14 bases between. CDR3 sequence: CASLGRLGTEAFF. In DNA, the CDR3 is TGTGCCAGCCTTGGACGGCTAGGCACTGAAGCTTTCTTT.

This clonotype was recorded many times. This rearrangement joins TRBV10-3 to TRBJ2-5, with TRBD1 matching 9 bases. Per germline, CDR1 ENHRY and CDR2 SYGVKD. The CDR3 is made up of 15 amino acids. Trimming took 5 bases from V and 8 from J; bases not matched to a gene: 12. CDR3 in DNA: TGTGCCATCAGTCAACCTACACAGGGGGCCCAAACCCAGTACTTC. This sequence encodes CAISQPTQGAQTQYF.

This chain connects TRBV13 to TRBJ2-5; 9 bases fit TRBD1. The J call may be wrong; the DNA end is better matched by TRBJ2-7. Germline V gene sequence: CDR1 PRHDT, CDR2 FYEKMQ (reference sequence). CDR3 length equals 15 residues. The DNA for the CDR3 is TGTGCCAGCAGCTCGGGACAGGGAGGTCTTGACGAGCAGTACTTC. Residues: CASSSGQGGLDEQYF.

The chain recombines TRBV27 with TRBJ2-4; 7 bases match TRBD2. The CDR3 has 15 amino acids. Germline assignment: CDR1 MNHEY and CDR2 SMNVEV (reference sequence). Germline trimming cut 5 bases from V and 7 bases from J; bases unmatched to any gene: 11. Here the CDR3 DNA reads TGTGCCAGCAGTCCCACCCTACTAGCGCCGAACATTCAGTACTTC. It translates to CASSPTLLAPNIQYF.

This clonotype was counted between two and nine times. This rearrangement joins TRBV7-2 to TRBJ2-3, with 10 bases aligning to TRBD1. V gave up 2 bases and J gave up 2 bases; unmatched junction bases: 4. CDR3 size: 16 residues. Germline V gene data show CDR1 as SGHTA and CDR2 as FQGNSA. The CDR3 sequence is CASSLRTGGVTDTQYF. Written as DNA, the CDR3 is TGTGCCAGCAGCTTAAGGACAGGGGGAGTCACAGATACGCAGTATTTT.

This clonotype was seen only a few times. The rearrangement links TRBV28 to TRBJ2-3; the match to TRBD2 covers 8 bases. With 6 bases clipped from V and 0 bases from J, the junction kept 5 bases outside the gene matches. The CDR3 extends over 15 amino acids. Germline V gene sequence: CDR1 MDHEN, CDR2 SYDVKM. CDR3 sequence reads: CASSAAGASTDTQYF. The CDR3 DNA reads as TGTGCCAGCAGCGCAGCGGGAGCTAGCACAGATACGCAGTATTTT.

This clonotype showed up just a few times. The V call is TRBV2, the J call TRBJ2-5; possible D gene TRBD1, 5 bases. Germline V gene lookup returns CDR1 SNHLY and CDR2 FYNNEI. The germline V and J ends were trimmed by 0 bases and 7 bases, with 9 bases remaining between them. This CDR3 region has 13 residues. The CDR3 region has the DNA TGTGCCAGCAGTGAAGCGCTTCAGGGGACCCAGTACTTC. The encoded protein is CASSEALQGTQYF.

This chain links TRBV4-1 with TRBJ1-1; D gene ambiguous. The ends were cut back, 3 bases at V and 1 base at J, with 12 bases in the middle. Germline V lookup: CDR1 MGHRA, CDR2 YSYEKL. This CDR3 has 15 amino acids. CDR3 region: CASSHPIEANTEAFF. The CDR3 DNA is TGCGCCAGCAGCCATCCCATTGAGGCGAACACTGAAGCTTTCTTT.

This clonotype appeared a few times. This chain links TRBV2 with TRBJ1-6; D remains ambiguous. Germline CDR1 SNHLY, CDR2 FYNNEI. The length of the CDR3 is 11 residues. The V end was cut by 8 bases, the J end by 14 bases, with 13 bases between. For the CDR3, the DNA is TGTGCCAGCGAGAACGGGAGGACCCTCCACTTT. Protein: CASENGRTLHF.

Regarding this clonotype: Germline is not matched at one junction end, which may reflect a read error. The CDR3 spells CASSQEHTRSPPHF. The CDR3 DNA reads TGTGCCAGCAGCCAAGAACACACTCGTTCACCCCCCCACTTT. The rearrangement joins TRBV14 to TRBJ1-6; D is unresolved. The V gene's germline CDR1 is SGHDN and CDR2 FVKESK. CDR3 length: 14 amino acids. Variable domain in full (rest from reference TRBV14 and TRBJ1-6): EAGVTQFPSHSVIEKGQTVTLRCDPISGHDNLYWYRRVMGKEIKFLLHFVKESKQDESGMPNNRFLAERTGGTYSTLKVQPAELEDSGVYFCASSQEHTRSPPHFGNGTRLTVT.

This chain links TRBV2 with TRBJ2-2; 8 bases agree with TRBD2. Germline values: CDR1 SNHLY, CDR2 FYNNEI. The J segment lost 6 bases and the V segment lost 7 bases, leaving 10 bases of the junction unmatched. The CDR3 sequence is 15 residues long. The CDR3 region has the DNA TGTGCCAGCAAGGTTCAAGCGGGAGATCCCGGGGAGCTGTTTTTT. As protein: CASKVQAGDPGELFF. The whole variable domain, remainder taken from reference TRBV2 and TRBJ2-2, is EPEVTQTPSHQVTQMGQEVILRCVPISNHLYFYWYRQILGQKVEFLVSFYNNEISEKSEIFDDQFSVERPDGSNFTLKIRSTKLEDSAMYFCASKVQAGDPGELFFGEGSRLTVL.

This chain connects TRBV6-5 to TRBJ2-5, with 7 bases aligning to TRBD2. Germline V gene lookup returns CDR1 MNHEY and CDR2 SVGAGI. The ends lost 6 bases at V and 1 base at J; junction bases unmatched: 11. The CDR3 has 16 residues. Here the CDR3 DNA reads TGTGCCAGCAGCCCCCTACTAGCGTACACCCAAGAGACCCAGTACTTC. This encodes CASSPLLAYTQETQYF.

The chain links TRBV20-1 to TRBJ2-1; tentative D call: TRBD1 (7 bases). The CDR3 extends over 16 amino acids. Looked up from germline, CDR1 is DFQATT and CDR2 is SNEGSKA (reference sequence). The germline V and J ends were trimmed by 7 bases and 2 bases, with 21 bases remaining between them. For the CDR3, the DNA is TGCAGTGGGGGAGGTCTACAGGGGAGGACCTACAATGAGCAGTTCTTC. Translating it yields CSGGGLQGRTYNEQFF.

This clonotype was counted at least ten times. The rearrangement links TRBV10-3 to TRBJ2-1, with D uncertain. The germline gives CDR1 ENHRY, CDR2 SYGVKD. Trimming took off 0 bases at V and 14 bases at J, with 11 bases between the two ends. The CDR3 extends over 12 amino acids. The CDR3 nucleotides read TGTGCCATCAGTGAGTCGCGACACCCTGAGTTCTTC. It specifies CAISESRHPEFF.

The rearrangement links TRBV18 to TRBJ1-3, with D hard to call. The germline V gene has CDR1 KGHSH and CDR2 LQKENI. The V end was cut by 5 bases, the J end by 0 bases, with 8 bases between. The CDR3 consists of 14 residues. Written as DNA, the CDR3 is TGTGCCAGCTCAATTTCCAACTCTGGAAACACCATATATTTT. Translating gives CASSISNSGNTIYF. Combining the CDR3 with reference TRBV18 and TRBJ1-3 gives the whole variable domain NAGVMQNPRHLVRRRGQEARLRCSPMKGHSHVYWYRQLPEEGLKFMVYLQKENIIDESGMPKERFSAEFPKEGPSILRIQQVVRGDSAAYFCASSISNSGNTIYFGEGSWLTVV.

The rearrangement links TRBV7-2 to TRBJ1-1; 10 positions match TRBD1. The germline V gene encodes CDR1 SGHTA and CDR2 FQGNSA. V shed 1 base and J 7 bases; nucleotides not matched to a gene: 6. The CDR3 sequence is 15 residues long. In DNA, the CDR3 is TGTGCCAGCAGCTTAGAAGGGACAGGGGACTATGAAGCTTTCTTT. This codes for CASSLEGTGDYEAFF.

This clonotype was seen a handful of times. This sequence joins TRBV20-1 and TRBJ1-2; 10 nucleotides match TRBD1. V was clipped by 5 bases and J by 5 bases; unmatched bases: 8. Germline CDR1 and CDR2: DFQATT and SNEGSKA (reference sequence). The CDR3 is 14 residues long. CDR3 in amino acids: CSAGGTGESYGYTF. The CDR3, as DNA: TGCAGTGCTGGGGGGACAGGGGAGTCGTATGGCTACACCTTC.